These 14 T cell receptor beta chains were all obtained from the same sample, sequenced in a study of beta chain features in type 1 diabetes. Study-wide findings and caveats: Significant though moderate, a shortening of TCRB CDR3s appeared in all four CD4+ subsets of Type 1 diabetes patients.

Every isolated RNA sample was fully reverse transcribed, so sequencing captured expressed TCRB transcripts. The repertoire was sequenced with immunoSEQ multiplex PCR; TCRdb's copy has only in-frame clones and lacks some. The profile covers about 160,000 clones, with around 8% appearing a single time and around 0.5% taken by the ten largest. Their antigen targets remain unknown. Material: central memory CD4+ T cells from blood. These receptors were collected from a woman younger than 30 with type 1 diabetes.

V gene TRBV27 combines with J gene TRBJ1-2, with 8 bases that match TRBD1. With 4 bases clipped from V and 6 bases from J, the junction kept 4 bases outside the gene matches. CDR3 length: 13 amino acids. Germline loops: CDR1 MNHEY, CDR2 SMNVEV (reference sequence). CDR3 DNA sequence: TGTGCCAGCAGTTACCGACAGGGGCATGGCTACACCTTC. Its protein product is CASSYRQGHGYTF.

This clone was seen a few times. The CDR3 spells CASSIETGEAFF. For the CDR3, the DNA is TGTGCCAGTAGTATAGAGACAGGTGAAGCTTTCTTT. The chain joins TRBV19 to TRBJ1-1; D might be TRBD1 (6 bases). Trimming pared 0 bases from V and 7 bases from J, leaving 6 bases between. The CDR3 has 12 amino acids. From germline, CDR1 is LNHDA and CDR2 SQIVND (reference sequence).

The chain joins TRBV4-3 to TRBJ1-1; tentative D call: TRBD1 (5 bases). The CDR3 spans 15 residues. Per the germline V gene, CDR1 is LGHNA and CDR2 is YSLEER. Trimming cost V 3 bases and J 0 bases, with 11 bases left between them. CDR3 sequence (DNA): TGCGCCAGCAGCCAGGGACTAAACATGAACACTGAAGCTTTCTTT. Amino acid sequence: CASSQGLNMNTEAFF.

The chain links TRBV4-3 to TRBJ2-7; TRBD1 aligns across 9 bases. Germline V gene lookup returns CDR1 LGHNA and CDR2 YSLEER. The CDR3 is made up of 16 amino acids. After removal of 2 bases from V and 3 bases from J, the junction contained 8 bases not matched to a gene. CDR3 sequence reads: CASSQRRTGEDYEQYF. The CDR3 DNA is TGCGCCAGCAGCCAACGTCGGACAGGGGAAGACTACGAGCAGTACTTC.

V and J are TRBV5-1 and TRBJ2-3, with 9 bases lining up with TRBD2. The CDR3 has 17 residues. CDR1 and CDR2 from the germline V gene are SGHRS and YFSETQ. J was trimmed by 1 base and V by 4 bases; bases with no gene match: 10. CDR3: CASSEIPTSGRTDTQYF. CDR3 sequence (DNA): TGCGCCAGCAGCGAGATACCGACTAGCGGACGCACAGATACGCAGTATTTT.

This clone came up a few times. The chain has TRBV7-6 and TRBJ2-7, with D possibly matching TRBD2 (5 bases). V lost 1 base to trimming and J lost 2 bases, with 9 bases between them. CDR1 is SGHVS, CDR2 FNYEAQ, per germline. This CDR3 comprises 14 residues. CDR3 amino acids: CASSLVSGTYEQYF. The CDR3 bases are TGTGCCAGCAGCTTAGTAAGCGGCACCTACGAGCAGTACTTC.

In its sample, this clone was seen a few times. This chain uses TRBV28 with TRBJ1-1, with 7 bases that match TRBD1. Germline V gene data show CDR1 as MDHEN and CDR2 as SYDVKM. The CDR3 covers 14 residues. After removal of 5 bases from V and 3 bases from J, the junction contained 6 bases not matched to a gene. The CDR3, as DNA: TGTGCCAGCAGTCTGGGACAGCAGCACACTGAAGCTTTCTTT. It encodes CASSLGQQHTEAFF.

The table lists this clone with a few counts. J is TRBJ2-5 and V is TRBV18; D not resolved. Trimming removed 3 bases from V and 5 bases from J, with 10 bases in between. This CDR3 contains 13 residues. CDR1 is KGHSH, CDR2 LQKENI, per germline. The CDR3 nucleotides read TGTGCCAGCTCACCCGGTAACCGGGAGACCCAGTACTTC. As protein: CASSPGNRETQYF.

There are a few counts of this clone. The genes are TRBV30 and TRBJ2-1; TRBD2 aligns across 9 bases. Germline CDR1 GTSNPN, CDR2 SVGIG (reference sequence). There are 12 residues in the CDR3. V lost 3 bases to trimming and J lost 11 bases; unmatched junction nucleotides: 5. CDR3 nucleotide sequence: TGTGCCTGGAGAAAGCTAGCGGGGCAGCAGTTCTTC. This codes for CAWRKLAGQQFF.

The chain uses TRBV9 and TRBJ2-1; 7 positions agree with TRBD2. Losses at the gene ends were 0 bases for V and 8 bases for J; bases not matched to a gene: 8. Germline V gene lookup returns CDR1 SGDLS and CDR2 YYNGEE. This CDR3 is built from 15 residues. The chain's CDR3 is CASSVVSGGADEQFF. DNA for the CDR3: TGTGCCAGCAGCGTAGTCTCGGGAGGCGCGGATGAGCAGTTCTTC.

This clone appeared a few times. The chain employs TRBV7-2 and TRBJ2-7; TRBD2 aligns across 16 bases. J gave up 4 bases and V 3 bases, and 9 bases lay outside the gene matches. This CDR3 is built from 18 residues. In germline, CDR1 is SGHTA, CDR2 FQGNSA. The DNA of the CDR3 is TGTGCCAGCAGCTTTAGGGGACTAGCGGGAGGGCGGAAGTACGAGCAGTACTTC. Its translation: CASSFRGLAGGRKYEQYF.

This clone was detected a few times. This chain joins TRBV6-5 and TRBJ2-7, with 11 bases that match TRBD2. The CDR3 has 15 residues. The V gene end was trimmed by 6 bases and the J gene end by 0 bases; junction bases not matched to a gene: 4. Germline CDR1 is MNHEY and CDR2 is SVGAGI. For the CDR3, the DNA is TGTGCCAGCAGCCTGGGACTAGCGGCCTCCTACGAGCAGTACTTC. Protein product: CASSLGLAASYEQYF.

The rearrangement uses TRBV7-4 and TRBJ2-7; perhaps TRBD1 as D (5 bases). CDR1 and CDR2 from the germline V gene are SGHVT and SQSDAQ. The CDR3 length is 15 residues. V lost 2 bases and J lost 6, with 17 bases in between. In DNA, the CDR3 is TGTGCCAGCAGCTTATGTCCAGGGCCCGCCCCCGAGCAGTACTTC. Its protein product is CASSLCPGPAPEQYF.

This clone has just a few counts. The CDR3 protein is CASSFWGGDTDTQYF. CDR3 nucleotides: TGTGCCAGCAGCTTTTGGGGGGGGGACACAGATACGCAGTATTTT. The chain is built from TRBV7-2 and TRBJ2-3, with 7 nucleotides matching TRBD2. Germline CDR1 SGHTA, CDR2 FQGNSA. This CDR3 region has 15 residues. The V and J ends lost 3 bases and 2 bases, in that order; junction bases with no gene match: 5.